This T cell receptor beta chain is drawn from a study of CD8+CD57+ T cells in acquired aplastic anemia. Germline V gene sequence: CDR1 KGHDR, CDR2 SFDVKD. This CDR3 has 13 amino acids. Deletions cut 5 bases from V and 7 bases from J, with 11 bases between. Profiles of TCR beta VDJ and CDR3 were generated from a genomic DNA template. TCRdb processed the reads anew with MiXCR; each CDR3 protein has one entry. This table holds about 240,000 distinct CDR3 sequences, approximately 45% found once. The sample holds one count of this clonotype. Patients chosen for sequencing had CD8+CD57+ cells that had expanded, as shown by flow cytometry.

Sequencing input: sorted CD4+, CD8+, or CD8+CD57+ T cells (not recorded which) from PBMCs. The source is a human donor with aplastic anemia. The chain uses TRBV24-1 and TRBJ1-5; D is possibly TRBD1 (6 bases). This CDR3 reads CATSGGREQPQHF. As DNA, the CDR3 is TGTGCCACCAGTGGGGGGCGAGAACAGCCCCAGCATTTT.